The 20 T cell receptor beta chains presented below share a single source sample, sequenced in a study of cytomegalovirus exposure and HLA in healthy donors. Data came from immunoSEQ multiplex PCR; TCRdb stores just in-frame clones and leaves some out. The sample has roughly 180,000 clones, approximately 88% seen once. The sample consisted of PBMCs. The receptor set was obtained from a man aged 18 to 35 in good health and CMV-seropositive.

The chain uses TRBV5-1 and TRBJ1-1, with 11 bases aligning to TRBD1. CDR1 and CDR2 from the germline V gene are SGHRS and YFSETQ. This CDR3 is 13 amino acids long. With V trimmed by 4 bases and J by 6 bases, 2 bases remained unmatched. The CDR3 region has the DNA TGCGCCAGCAGCCGGGACAGGGGGTCTGAAGCTTTCTTT. Amino acid sequence: CASSRDRGSEAFF.

The chain employs TRBV5-1 and TRBJ2-1; D is unclear. With 4 bases removed from V and 3 bases from J, the gap between germline ends came to 14 bases. Germline CDR1 SGHRS, CDR2 YFSETQ. The CDR3 consists of 15 residues. CDR3 in amino acids: CASSAPAVSYNEQFF. The DNA for the CDR3 is TGCGCCAGCAGCGCCCCTGCGGTGAGCTACAATGAGCAGTTCTTC.

V and J are TRBV30 and TRBJ2-7, with D maybe TRBD2 (6 bases). Germline lookup yields CDR1 GTSNPN and CDR2 SVGIG (reference sequence). CDR3 length: 13 residues. Trimming removed 3 bases from V and 3 bases from J, with 12 bases in between. The DNA of the CDR3 is TGTGCCTGGAGAGCCGGGACTGGCTACGAGCAGTACTTC. Translating gives CAWRAGTGYEQYF.

J is TRBJ2-1 and V is TRBV19, with D possibly matching TRBD2 (6 bases). V was shortened by 3 bases and J by 5 bases, with 23 bases between the two germline ends. CDR3 length: 18 amino acids. The V gene's germline CDR1 is LNHDA and CDR2 SQIVND (reference sequence). The CDR3 DNA follows: TGTGCCAGTAGTATCTCCTCGGTGGCCGGGAGTAATAACAATGAGCAGTTCTTC. Protein product: CASSISSVAGSNNNEQFF.

The chain uses TRBV27 and TRBJ2-2; D gene uncertain. The CDR3 totals 14 residues. V was shortened by 5 bases and J by 5 bases, with 12 bases between the two germline ends. Germline V gene data show CDR1 as MNHEY and CDR2 as SMNVEV (reference sequence). The CDR3 nucleotides read TGTGCCAGCAGTCTTAACCGGGTGACCGGGGAGCTGTTTTTT. It is translated as CASSLNRVTGELFF.

The count of this clone is one. The rearrangement links TRBV19 to TRBJ1-5, with 7 nucleotides matching TRBD1. The CDR3 has 14 amino acids. The germline gives CDR1 LNHDA, CDR2 SQIVND (reference sequence). The V gene end was trimmed by 1 base and the J gene end by 4 bases; junction bases not matched to a gene: 1. CDR3 sequence (DNA): TGTGCCAGTAGTATAGGGGACAGAAATCAGCCCCAGCATTTT. It translates to CASSIGDRNQPQHF.

This chain joins TRBV7-9 and TRBJ2-7; D unclear. CDR1 and CDR2 from the germline V gene are SEHNR and FQNEAQ (reference sequence). Trimming left V 6 bases short and J 6 bases short, with 18 bases between. This CDR3 has 14 amino acids. The chain's CDR3 is CASSFYPLEREQYF. In nucleotides, the CDR3 is TGTGCCAGCAGTTTCTATCCCCTTGAGCGCGAGCAGTACTTC.

Comments on this clone: This sample also contains other DNA sequences that code for the same CDR3. The chain uses TRBV7-2 and TRBJ2-5; D is uncertain. V shed 0 bases and J shed 5 bases, with 4 bases lying between them. CDR1 and CDR2 (germline): SGHTA, FQGNSA. The CDR3 loop spans 12 amino acids. The CDR3 reads CASSLAGETQYF. The DNA for the CDR3 is TGTGCCAGCAGCTTAGCCGGGGAGACCCAGTACTTC.

The chain uses TRBV6-5 and TRBJ2-7; 10 bases line up with TRBD1. This CDR3 is built from 14 residues. Germline V gives CDR1 MNHEY, CDR2 SVGAGI. V lost 6 bases, J lost 5 bases, and 7 bases stayed unmatched. The CDR3 reads CASSQGQGPNEQYF. The CDR3 DNA sequence: TGTGCCAGCAGCCAGGGACAGGGGCCCAACGAGCAGTACTTC.

This chain uses TRBV7-2 with TRBJ2-7; 8 nucleotides align to TRBD2. The germline gives CDR1 SGHTA, CDR2 FQGNSA. This CDR3 has 15 amino acids. With V trimmed by 4 bases and J by 0 bases, 5 bases remained unmatched. DNA for the CDR3: TGTGCCAGCAGCTCCCCCGGGACTAGCTCCTACGAGCAGTACTTC. As protein: CASSSPGTSSYEQYF.

The rearrangement uses TRBV6-1 and TRBJ1-1, with a tentative D call TRBD1 (5 bases). CDR3 length: 11 amino acids. V lost 7 bases, J lost 6 bases, and 9 bases lay in between. Germline assignment: CDR1 MNHNS and CDR2 SASEGT. CDR3 amino acids: CASNPGSEAFF. The CDR3 coding sequence is TGTGCCAGCAACCCAGGGTCTGAAGCTTTCTTT.

This chain uses TRBV27 with TRBJ2-2, with no clear D. From germline, CDR1 is MNHEY and CDR2 SMNVEV (reference sequence). V was pared by 5 bases and J by 3 bases, with 13 bases between. This CDR3 contains 15 residues. CDR3 residues: CASSPQPADTGELFF. In DNA, the CDR3 is TGTGCCAGCAGTCCTCAGCCGGCGGACACCGGGGAGCTGTTTTTT.

V is TRBV4-1 and J is TRBJ2-7, with 9 bases aligning to TRBD1. Germline values: CDR1 MGHRA, CDR2 YSYEKL. The trim removed 1 base at V and 4 bases at J, leaving 5 bases unmatched. The CDR3 spans 15 residues. For the CDR3, the DNA is TGCGCCAGCAGCCAAGCGATGGGGACAGGGTACGAGCAGTACTTC. Encoded protein: CASSQAMGTGYEQYF.

CDR3 region: CASSTSGRDEQFF. The CDR3 bases are TGTGCCAGCTCGACTAGCGGGAGGGATGAGCAGTTCTTC. The chain couples TRBV28 to TRBJ2-1; 14 bases agree with TRBD2. The CDR3 has 13 residues. The V and J ends lost 8 bases and 8 bases, in that order; junction bases with no gene match: 2. The germline V gene encodes CDR1 MDHEN and CDR2 SYDVKM.

This clone turned up a few times. The chain uses TRBV28 and TRBJ1-4, with TRBD1 as a possible D gene (6 bases). V was trimmed by 6 bases and J by 7 bases, leaving 15 bases between them. The CDR3 loop spans 14 amino acids. The germline CDR1 and CDR2 sequences are MDHEN and SYDVKM. For the CDR3, the DNA is TGTGCCAGCAGACACAGGGCTGGAGGTGAAAAACTGTTTTTT. Protein sequence: CASRHRAGGEKLFF.

This sequence joins TRBV14 and TRBJ2-7, with TRBD1 as a possible D gene (6 bases). CDR3 length: 13 amino acids. V dropped 5 bases and J dropped 4 bases, with 12 bases sitting between them. CDR1 is SGHDN, CDR2 FVKESK, per germline. In DNA, the CDR3 is TGTGCCAGCAGCGCGACAGGATTGTACGAGCAGTACTTC. Amino acids: CASSATGLYEQYF.

The CDR3 sequence: CASGLFGQTLRGGYTF. The CDR3 DNA reads as TGTGCCAGCGGCCTATTCGGACAGACTCTACGAGGAGGCTACACCTTC. The rearrangement links TRBV28 to TRBJ1-2; the D gene is possibly TRBD1 (6 bases). V lost 8 bases and J lost 8, with 27 bases in between. Germline values: CDR1 MDHEN, CDR2 SYDVKM. CDR3 length: 16 amino acids.

The CDR3 protein is CASSSRGSGYTF. The CDR3 nucleotides are TGTGCCAGCAGTTCCAGGGGTTCTGGCTACACCTTC. This chain joins TRBV27 and TRBJ1-2, with D perhaps TRBD1 (6 bases). Trimming removed 4 bases from V and 7 bases from J, with 10 bases in between. Germline V gene lookup returns CDR1 MNHEY and CDR2 SMNVEV (reference sequence). This CDR3 region has 12 residues.

V gene TRBV2 combines with J gene TRBJ2-2; 10 bases align to TRBD1. V was pared by 8 bases and J by 5 bases, with 8 bases of the junction left unmatched. The V gene's germline CDR1 is SNHLY and CDR2 FYNNEI. The CDR3 consists of 15 residues. The CDR3, as DNA: TGTGCCAGCCTTTCCGGACAGGGGGGTACCGGGGAGCTGTTTTTT. Its translation is CASLSGQGGTGELFF. Supplemented by reference TRBV2 and TRBJ2-2, the full variable domain reads EPEVTQTPSHQVTQMGQEVILRCVPISNHLYFYWYRQILGQKVEFLVSFYNNEISEKSEIFDDQFSVERPDGSNFTLKIRSTKLEDSAMYFCASLSGQGGTGELFFGEGSRLTVL.

Turning to this clone: At one boundary the junction diverges from the germline segment, which might be a read error. The chain is built from TRBV20-1 and TRBJ1-2; TRBD1 aligns across 9 bases. Per the germline V gene, CDR1 is DFQATT and CDR2 is SNEGSKA (reference sequence). The CDR3 is 10 residues long. The CDR3 DNA sequence: TGCAGTGCTAGAGGGGACAGGGTGGCCTTC. Amino acids: CSARGDRVAF.